The source of this T cell receptor (beta chain) is a study of blood T cell repertoires in COVID-19. Across the study: Specimens from acute and convalescent COVID-19 originated in the United States, Italy and Spain. PBMCs, B-cell-depleted T cells, or T cells were the source of the cDNA or gDNA that made up the material.

Per the original methods: Amplification of reference gene primers provided the estimated nucleated cell counts. Sequencing used immunoSEQ multiplex PCR; TCRdb keeps in-frame clones, though not all of them. The D gene and trimming were derived from the DNA, and the V and J assignments and clone size from that table. The data show more than 200,000 clones, with roughly 85% seen just once and approximately 2.6% held by the top ten. The specimen was peripheral blood. The TCR comes from a woman in her 70s with active or convalescent COVID-19.

The CDR3 sequence is CASSFFTGTSEKQYF. The CDR3 DNA reads TGCGCCAGCAGCTTCTTCACCGGGACTAGCGAAAAGCAGTACTTC. This chain uses TRBV5-1 with TRBJ2-7; TRBD2 matches at 10 bases. The length of the CDR3 is 15 residues. CDR1 is SGHRS and CDR2 is YFSETQ in the germline V gene. V trimming: 2 bases; J trimming: 8 bases; junction bases outside the gene matches: 10.